A single sample is the source of the 25 T cell receptor beta chains below, sequenced in a study of beta chain features in type 1 diabetes. Every isolated RNA sample was fully reverse transcribed, so sequencing captured expressed TCRB transcripts. Method: immunoSEQ multiplex PCR; TCRdb's copy keeps in-frame clones and lacks some. The table includes roughly 400,000 clones, about 15% detected once. Sample: naive CD4+ T cells from blood. All receptors come from a man in his thirties or forties in good health.

With regard to this clone: The sample contains more than one DNA sequence encoding this CDR3. This chain links TRBV6-5 with TRBJ1-5; unclear D gene. Trimming took 8 bases from V and 0 from J, leaving 8 bases between them. Germline CDR1 and CDR2: MNHEY and SVGAGI. The CDR3 contains 13 residues. CDR3 sequence: CASSRDSNQPQHF. The CDR3 DNA is TGTGCCAGCTCGAGAGATAGCAATCAGCCCCAGCATTTT.

With regard to this clone: In the same sample, other DNA sequences code for this CDR3. The chain uses TRBV5-1 and TRBJ2-2, with D uncertain. CDR1 is SGHRS and CDR2 is YFSETQ in the germline V gene. V lost 1 base to trimming and J lost 4 bases, with 5 bases between them. The CDR3 is 13 residues long. CDR3 in amino acids: CASSLSITGELFF. The CDR3 region has the DNA TGCGCCAGCAGCTTGAGTATCACCGGGGAGCTGTTTTTT.

This sequence joins TRBV5-1 and TRBJ1-1; TRBD1 matches 7 bases. The CDR3 covers 15 residues. Losses at the gene ends were 3 bases for V and 4 bases for J; bases not matched to a gene: 9. The germline V gene has CDR1 SGHRS and CDR2 YFSETQ. CDR3 in amino acids: CASSSGDREGTEAFF. The CDR3 DNA follows: TGCGCCAGCAGCTCGGGGGACAGAGAGGGCACTGAAGCTTTCTTT.

The chain couples TRBV7-2 to TRBJ2-3; TRBD2 is a possible D gene (5 bases). CDR3 length: 15 residues. Germline CDR1 and CDR2: SGHTA and FQGNSA. Deletions cut 1 base from V and 1 base from J, with 9 bases between. CDR3 loop: CASSLVRTGTDTQYF. CDR3 nucleotides: TGTGCCAGCAGCTTAGTGCGGACTGGCACAGATACGCAGTATTTT.

This clone was detected a few times. The V and J genes are TRBV4-1 and TRBJ2-7, with D unresolved. The CDR3 runs 17 residues. Germline V CDR1 and CDR2: MGHRA, YSYEKL. Trimming pared 0 bases from V and 9 bases from J, leaving 24 bases between. Here the CDR3 reads CASSQEESPAIYERQYF. In nucleotides, the CDR3 is TGCGCCAGCAGCCAAGAAGAGAGTCCGGCGATCTACGAGCGGCAGTACTTC.

The rearrangement links TRBV27 to TRBJ2-6; 9 nucleotides match TRBD1. Germline lookup yields CDR1 MNHEY and CDR2 SMNVEV (reference sequence). Trimming removed 4 bases from V and 1 base from J; junction bases left unmatched: 5. The CDR3 consists of 17 residues. The CDR3 DNA sequence: TGTGCCAGCAGTTCCACAGGGGGCGGATCTGGGGCCAACGTCCTGACTTTC. It yields the protein CASSSTGGGSGANVLTF.

A few counts support this clone. The chain carries TRBV30 and TRBJ2-6, with 8 bases aligning to TRBD1. CDR1 GTSNPN and CDR2 SVGIG come from the germline V gene (reference sequence). There are 17 residues in the CDR3. V shed 3 bases and J 0 bases; nucleotides not matched to a gene: 7. The CDR3 loop is CAWSRDRSYSGANVLTF. The CDR3 DNA reads TGTGCCTGGAGCCGGGACAGGAGTTACTCTGGGGCCAACGTCCTGACTTTC.

This clone was found a few times. V gene TRBV11-2 combines with J gene TRBJ1-2; a weak D match, TRBD1 (5 bases). Germline lookup yields CDR1 SGHAT and CDR2 FQNNGV. V was clipped by 0 bases and J by 4 bases, with 12 bases between them. This CDR3 has 15 amino acids. Here the CDR3 DNA reads TGTGCCAGCAGCTTAGATCAGGACACCGGCTATGGCTACACCTTC. It yields the protein CASSLDQDTGYGYTF.

A word on this clone: The same CDR3 is also encoded by other DNA sequences in this sample. The chain employs TRBV9 and TRBJ2-1, with 8 bases fitting TRBD2. Germline CDR1 reads SGDLS; CDR2 reads YYNGEE. The CDR3 is 14 amino acids. The trim removed 3 bases at V and 4 bases at J, leaving 3 bases unmatched. CDR3 DNA: TGTGCCAGCAGCGGCGGACTAGCTTACAATGAGCAGTTCTTC. It is translated as CASSGGLAYNEQFF.

There are a few counts of this clone. The V gene is TRBV30, the J gene TRBJ2-7; TRBD2 might be the D (6 bases). Germline V gene data show CDR1 as GTSNPN and CDR2 as SVGIG (reference sequence). The CDR3 contains 14 residues. Trimming took off 2 bases at V and 5 bases at J, with 16 bases between the two ends. Here the CDR3 DNA reads TGTGCCTGGAGTTTGGGCGGGGATTGGGACGAGCAGTACGTC. It is translated as CAWSLGGDWDEQYV.

The V and J genes are TRBV10-3 and TRBJ1-1; D gene uncertain. Germline lookup yields CDR1 ENHRY and CDR2 SYGVKD. Trimming removed 6 bases from V and 1 base from J, with 15 bases in between. The CDR3 sequence is 15 residues long. CDR3 nucleotide sequence: TGTGCCATCAGAGCACAGCTTACCCCGAACACTGAAGCTTTCTTT. Its protein is CAIRAQLTPNTEAFF.

CDR3 sequence: CASSQEGLYEQFF. The DNA for the CDR3 is TGCGCCAGCAGCCAAGAGGGACTCTATGAGCAGTTCTTC. This chain joins TRBV4-3 and TRBJ2-1; D is perhaps TRBD2 (6 bases). The germline gives CDR1 LGHNA, CDR2 YSLEER. V was trimmed by 0 bases and J by 8 bases, leaving 8 bases between them. The CDR3 is made up of 13 amino acids.

This clone was seen only a few times. This sequence joins TRBV20-1 and TRBJ2-3; no definite D call. V was trimmed by 8 bases and J by 1 base, leaving 7 bases between them. The CDR3 length is 11 residues. Germline V lookup: CDR1 DFQATT, CDR2 SNEGSKA (reference sequence). The CDR3 spells CSLSGTDTQYF. In DNA, the CDR3 is TGCAGTCTGTCTGGCACAGATACGCAGTATTTT.

This clone was counted between two and nine times. The chain couples TRBV7-2 to TRBJ2-7; maybe TRBD2 (5 bases). This CDR3 is built from 15 residues. Germline V lookup: CDR1 SGHTA, CDR2 FQGNSA. V lost 2 bases and J 10 bases, leaving 21 bases between the germline ends. CDR3 nucleotides: TGTGCCAGCAGCTTAAGCGTTCGGGATACAGCAGAACAGTACTTC. Its translation is CASSLSVRDTAEQYF.

This clone appeared a few times. The chain joins TRBV19 to TRBJ2-5; D perhaps matches TRBD1 (5 bases). This CDR3 is 13 amino acids long. V lost 4 bases to trimming and J lost 5 bases, with 11 bases between them. Looked up from germline, CDR1 is LNHDA and CDR2 is SQIVND (reference sequence). The chain's CDR3 is CASSTRGAETQYF. CDR3 DNA: TGTGCCAGTAGTACAAGGGGCGCGGAGACCCAGTACTTC.

This clone showed up just a few times. This chain joins TRBV11-2 and TRBJ2-5; 9 nucleotides agree with TRBD2. CDR1 is SGHAT and CDR2 is FQNNGV in the germline V gene. This CDR3 is built from 16 residues. V dropped 1 base and J dropped 5; count of bases not matched to a gene: 8. In DNA, the CDR3 is TGTGCCAGCAGCTTAGGGGCGGGAGGGCCTCAGGAGACCCAGTACTTC. Amino acids: CASSLGAGGPQETQYF.

This clone has more than one count but fewer than ten. The chain uses TRBV10-3 and TRBJ1-2, with D possibly TRBD1 on 5 matching bases. Germline values: CDR1 ENHRY, CDR2 SYGVKD. The V end was cut by 6 bases, the J end by 4 bases, with 15 bases between. CDR3 length: 14 residues. The CDR3 DNA sequence: TGTGCCATCAGGGCCCCCCACGGGGGCTATGGCTACACCTTC. Its protein product is CAIRAPHGGYGYTF.

This clone was observed a few times. V usage is TRBV13 and J usage is TRBJ1-1; D call uncertain. Germline assignment: CDR1 PRHDT and CDR2 FYEKMQ (reference sequence). V shed 4 bases and J shed 5 bases, with 17 bases lying between them. This CDR3 comprises 15 residues. The CDR3 reads CASSSIVGVGTEAFF. CDR3 nucleotide sequence: TGTGCCAGCAGCTCAATAGTCGGGGTTGGGACTGAAGCTTTCTTT. Drawing the rest from reference TRBV13 and TRBJ1-1, the complete variable domain is AAGVIQSPRHLIKEKRETATLKCYPIPRHDTVYWYQQGPGQDPQFLISFYEKMQSDKGSIPDRFSAQQFSDYHSELNMSSLELGDSALYFCASSSIVGVGTEAFFGQGTRLTVV.

CDR3 bases: TGTGCCAGCAGTGAATTTCACAAGGACAGAGGACCTTCCTACGAGCAGTACGTC. Amino acid sequence: CASSEFHKDRGPSYEQYV. The chain is built from TRBV25-1 and TRBJ2-7; D is perhaps TRBD1 (6 bases). The germline V and J ends were trimmed by 1 base and 1 base, with 20 bases remaining between them. Germline loops: CDR1 MGHDK, CDR2 SYGVNS. The length of the CDR3 is 18 residues.

This sequence joins TRBV4-3 and TRBJ1-3, with 7 bases lining up with TRBD1. Germline trimming cut 2 bases from V and 4 bases from J; bases unmatched to any gene: 2. Germline lookup yields CDR1 LGHNA and CDR2 YSLEER. The CDR3 totals 14 residues. CDR3 loop: CASSQTGVGNTIYF. The CDR3 bases are TGCGCCAGCAGCCAAACAGGGGTAGGAAACACCATATATTTT.

V and J are TRBV14 and TRBJ1-1, with D hard to call. Trimming took 1 base from V and 0 from J, leaving 6 bases between them. The germline V gene encodes CDR1 SGHDN and CDR2 FVKESK. The CDR3 loop spans 14 amino acids. Written as DNA, the CDR3 is TGTGCCAGCAGCCAAGTAGGCATGAACACTGAAGCTTTCTTT. Encoded protein: CASSQVGMNTEAFF.

This sequence joins TRBV30 and TRBJ1-1; no definite D call. Trimming shortened V by 0 bases and J by 4 bases, and 9 bases separated the two germline ends. There are 13 residues in the CDR3. Germline CDR1 GTSNPN, CDR2 SVGIG (reference sequence). CDR3 sequence (DNA): TGTGCCTGGAGTGTACGACGGCTCACTGAAGCTTTCTTT. This gives the protein CAWSVRRLTEAFF.

The CDR3 DNA sequence: TGCGCCAGCAGCCGGACTAGCGGGGGGCCTACCATTCGAAATGAGCAGTTCTTC. Amino acid sequence: CASSRTSGGPTIRNEQFF. The chain uses TRBV5-1 and TRBJ2-1, with 14 bases matching TRBD2. Per germline, CDR1 SGHRS and CDR2 YFSETQ. V shed 4 bases, J shed 7 bases, and the junction held 13 bases outside the gene matches. This CDR3 spans 18 amino acids.

V and J are TRBV9 and TRBJ1-3; no clear D gene. The germline gives CDR1 SGDLS, CDR2 YYNGEE. CDR3 size: 12 residues. Deletions cut 4 bases from V and 4 bases from J, with 6 bases between. The CDR3 DNA reads as TGTGCCAGCAGCTTTACCGGAAACACCATATATTTT. Its translation: CASSFTGNTIYF.

The rearrangement joins TRBV4-2 to TRBJ2-3, with D maybe TRBD2 (5 bases). The germline gives CDR1 LGHNA, CDR2 YNFKEQ. V was shortened by 0 bases and J by 0 bases, with 19 bases between the two germline ends. The CDR3 loop spans 19 amino acids. This chain's CDR3 is CASSQDKVWADYSTDTQYF. CDR3 coding DNA: TGTGCCAGCAGCCAAGATAAAGTCTGGGCTGACTATAGCACAGATACGCAGTATTTT.